This T cell receptor (beta chain) was captured in a study of T cell changes during pregnancy in multiple sclerosis. V gave up 0 bases and J gave up 9 bases, with 9 bases separating them. The germline V gene has CDR1 LNHNV and CDR2 YYDKDF (reference sequence). The CDR3 is 13 amino acids. Assay: immunoSEQ multiplex PCR; the TCRdb copy retains only in-frame clones and omits some. The sample includes 60,000 to 90,000 clones, about 93% of them seen just once. This material consisted of peripheral blood, taken after pregnancy. This rearrangement joins TRBV15 to TRBJ2-1, with D unclear. The receptor's source is a female donor in good health, enrolled as a control in a pregnancy study. CDR3 amino acids: CATSRDEPSEQFF. The CDR3, as DNA: TGTGCCACCAGCAGAGATGAGCCAAGTGAGCAGTTCTTC.